This T cell receptor beta chain was retrieved from a study of human thymus T cells. Study-level points and caveats: Thymic and blood repertoires seemed to favor certain V and J genes. Related work showed strongly overlapping thymic repertoires across unrelated individuals.

Notes on this clone: Its cognate antigen is unknown.

Trimming removed 3 bases from V and 8 bases from J, with 10 bases in between. Germline V gene lookup returns CDR1 MNHNS and CDR2 SASEGT. The CDR3 contains 13 residues. In corrective heart surgery, resections were taken, and these provided the thymus tissue. Congenital heart defects were the reason for the corrective surgery that the donors, healthy Finnish infants, were having. The assay was immunoSEQ multiplex PCR, and TCRdb's table has in-frame clones only and misses some. This sample has approximately 71,000 clones; 90% to 95% occur once, and the top ten carry around 0.037%. Sequencing was performed on thymus tissue. The chain combines TRBV6-1 with TRBJ1-4; possible D gene TRBD1, 5 bases. This sequence originates from a girl in the first two years of life with a congenital heart defect but otherwise immunologically healthy. CDR3 nucleotide sequence: TGTGCCAGCAGTGACAGGGAGGGGGAAAAACTGTTTTTT. Its protein is CASSDREGEKLFF.